These T cell receptor beta chains were read from a single sample in a study of shared clonotypes between healthy human individuals. The table came from immunoSEQ multiplex PCR; TCRdb's copy has only in-frame clones and leaves some out. The data contain millions of clones, 90% to 95% of them singletons. Sequences were obtained from naive CD4+ T cells sorted from blood. All receptors come from a man in his late teens or twenties in good health. Both conserved end residues are part of each CDR3. The D gene is left open where the match is weak. A row's size may be missing; if present it is once, few, many or a size class.

J | length | D | V | size | DNA | CDR3
TRBJ2-5 | 15 | . | TRBV10-3 | . | TGTGCCATCAGTGAGTCTACTAGCACACAAGAGACCCAGTACTTC | CAISESTSTQETQYF
TRBJ1-4 | 14 | TRBD1 | TRBV5-1 | . | TGCGCCAGCAGCTTTCAGGGGGCTAATGAAAAACTGTTTTTT | CASSFQGANEKLFF
TRBJ2-2 | 16 | TRBD2 | TRBV11-2 | . | TGTGCCAGCAGCACCTTAGCGGGGGCGAACACCGGGGAGCTGTTTTTT | CASSTLAGANTGELFF
TRBJ2-5 | 11 | . | TRBV14 | . | TGTGCCAGCAGCCAAGGCTTTCCTTGGCACTTC | CASSQGFPWHF
TRBJ2-3 | 15 | TRBD2 | TRBV4-2 | . | TGTGCCAGCAGCCAAGTCCTAGCGGGGACCGATACGCAGTATTTT | CASSQVLAGTDTQYF
TRBJ2-7 | 13 | TRBD1 | TRBV7-4 | few | TGTGCCAGCAGCTCCGGACAGGGGCACGAGCAGTACTTC | CASSSGQGHEQYF
TRBJ2-7 | 14 | . | TRBV7-2 | . | TGTGCCAGCAGCCTAAGGGACTCACTTTACGAGCAGTACTTC | CASSLRDSLYEQYF
TRBJ2-1 | 15 | TRBD1 | TRBV2 | . | TGTGCCAGCAGTGAGGACAGGGGGCTGAACAATGAGCAGTTCTTC | CASSEDRGLNNEQFF
TRBJ2-7 | 15 | TRBD1 | TRBV19 | . | TGTGCCAGTAGTACGGCAGGGGGCACCGCTACCGAGCAGTACTTC | CASSTAGGTATEQYF
TRBJ2-3 | 15 | . | TRBV11-2 | . | TGTGCCAGCAGTCTCGGACAGCTTAGCACAGATACGCAGTATTTT | CASSLGQLSTDTQYF
TRBJ1-1 | 15 | . | TRBV6-1 | once | TGTGCCAGCAGTGAAAGCGGGCTGTGGGTACGTGAAGCTTTCTTT | CASSESGLWVREAFF
TRBJ1-1 | 14 | . | TRBV5-1 | . | TGCGCCAGCAGCTTGGAGCGGATGAACACTGAAGCTTTCTTT | CASSLERMNTEAFF
TRBJ2-5 | 16 | . | TRBV19 | . | TGTGCCAGTAGTATCGGGGCGAGGGAAACAGGAGAGACCCAGTACTTC | CASSIGARETGETQYF
TRBJ2-1 | 15 | TRBD2 | TRBV19 | . | TGTGCCAGTAGTACCTGGGGACTAGCGGGAGGCGAGCAGTTCTTC | CASSTWGLAGGEQFF
TRBJ1-5 | 17 | . | TRBV19 | . | TGTGCCAGTAGTATTCTCCCCCTGGGGGGGGCAGCTCAGCCCCAGCATTTT | CASSILPLGGAAQPQHF
TRBJ1-4 | 16 | . | TRBV10-3 | once | TGTGCCATCAGTGAGTCCAGGGCGGGAATAGGGGAAAAACTGTTTTTT | CAISESRAGIGEKLFF
TRBJ2-7 | 13 | . | TRBV5-4 | . | TGTGCCAGCAGCGGATTCCTAGATAGCGAGCAGTACTTC | CASSGFLDSEQYF
TRBJ2-1 | 14 | . | TRBV5-1 | . | TGCGCCAGCAGCTTGGGACCACCCAACAATGAGCAGTTCTTC | CASSLGPPNNEQFF